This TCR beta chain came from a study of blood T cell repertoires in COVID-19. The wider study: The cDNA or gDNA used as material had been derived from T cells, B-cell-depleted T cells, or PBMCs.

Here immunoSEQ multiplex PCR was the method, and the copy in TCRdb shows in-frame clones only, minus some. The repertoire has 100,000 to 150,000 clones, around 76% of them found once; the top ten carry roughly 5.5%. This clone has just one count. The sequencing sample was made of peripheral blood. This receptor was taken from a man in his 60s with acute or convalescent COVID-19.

The CDR3 nucleotides are TGTGCCAGCAGGCCCACAGGGGGCAACACCGGGGAGCTGTTTTTT. This codes for CASRPTGGNTGELFF. The rearrangement joins TRBV6-4 to TRBJ2-2; TRBD1 matches 9 bases. This CDR3 comprises 15 residues. Trimming cost V 6 bases and J 2 bases; bases outside gene matches: 4. Germline V CDR1 and CDR2: MRHNA, SNTAGT.